The 20 T cell receptor beta chains below were found in one sample sequenced in a study of PD-1 blockade in classical Hodgkin lymphoma. The time point is: cycle 4 day 1 (C4D1), after six to seven weeks of nivolumab. All trial patients relapsed after autologous stem cell transplantation. CD4+ T cells were purified from thawed PBMCs by negative selection. The table came from immunoSEQ multiplex PCR; TCRdb's copy has only in-frame clones and leaves some out. The table lists roughly 35,000 clones, 92% of them singletons, with 0.25% to 0.35% in the top ten. Source: CD4+ T cells from blood, taken before the fourth cycle of nivolumab. All receptors come from a human donor with classical Hodgkin lymphoma.

The chain links TRBV30 to TRBJ1-4; D is possibly TRBD1 (6 bases). V shed 3 bases and J shed 8 bases, with 16 bases lying between them. CDR3 length: 14 amino acids. Germline-derived CDR1 and CDR2 are GTSNPN and SVGIG (reference sequence). The CDR3 nucleotides are TGTGCCTGGAGGCCGACAGGCTGGGGAGAAAAACTGTTTTTT. Translation: CAWRPTGWGEKLFF.

This chain connects TRBV10-3 to TRBJ2-1; 8 positions match TRBD2. V shed 6 bases and J 7 bases; nucleotides not matched to a gene: 14. This CDR3 region has 16 residues. The V gene's germline CDR1 is ENHRY and CDR2 SYGVKD. The CDR3 reads CAIRDNGRAFANEQFF. Written as DNA, the CDR3 is TGTGCCATCAGGGATAACGGGAGGGCCTTCGCGAATGAGCAGTTCTTC.

This clone was counted a single time. V gene TRBV9 combines with J gene TRBJ2-2; tentatively, D is TRBD2 (6 bases). V dropped 6 bases and J dropped 5 bases, with 14 bases sitting between them. This CDR3 is built from 14 residues. The germline gives CDR1 SGDLS, CDR2 YYNGEE. The CDR3: CASKASVFTGELFF. DNA of the CDR3: TGTGCCAGCAAGGCTAGCGTTTTTACCGGGGAGCTGTTTTTT.

This clone was detected a few times. CDR3 bases: TGCAGCTCACTACTTACGGGGAACACTGAAGCTTTCTTT. Its protein product is CSSLLTGNTEAFF. The gene calls are TRBV29-1 and TRBJ1-1; D gene uncertain. With 8 bases removed from V and 1 base from J, the gap between germline ends came to 14 bases. In germline, CDR1 is SQVTM, CDR2 ANQGSEA. CDR3 length: 13 residues.

This chain joins TRBV7-2 and TRBJ1-2; D may be TRBD1 (6 bases). The ends were cut back, 5 bases at V and 3 bases at J, with 10 bases in the middle. The germline gives CDR1 SGHTA, CDR2 FQGNSA. The CDR3 loop spans 13 amino acids. This CDR3 is CASSPQGYYGYTF. CDR3 DNA sequence: TGTGCCAGCAGCCCCCAGGGGTACTATGGCTACACCTTC.

This clone was seen once. J is TRBJ1-4 and V is TRBV5-6; 7 bases align to TRBD1. The ends lost 0 bases at V and 8 bases at J; junction bases unmatched: 4. This CDR3 is 14 amino acids long. Germline CDR1 reads SGHDT; CDR2 reads YYEEEE. In DNA, the CDR3 is TGTGCCAGCAGCTTGGATGCAGGGGGGGAAAAACTGTTTTTT. This encodes CASSLDAGGEKLFF.

The J gene is TRBJ1-4, the V gene TRBV30; no clear D. The length of the CDR3 is 14 residues. Deletions cut 0 bases from V and 8 bases from J, with 13 bases between. CDR1 and CDR2 (germline): GTSNPN, SVGIG (reference sequence). The CDR3 DNA follows: TGTGCCTGGAGTGTAGGCGGGGTTAAGGAAAAACTGTTTTTT. Its protein is CAWSVGGVKEKLFF.

The chain recombines TRBV19 with TRBJ2-1, with 14 positions matching TRBD2. Germline V lookup: CDR1 LNHDA, CDR2 SQIVND (reference sequence). The CDR3 runs 19 residues. With 5 bases clipped from V and 3 bases from J, the junction kept 12 bases outside the gene matches. In DNA, the CDR3 is TGTGCCAGTAGTCCTCTTCCCGGACTAGCGGGAGGAGGCTACAATGAGCAGTTCTTC. This gives the protein CASSPLPGLAGGGYNEQFF.

CDR3 in amino acids: CASSTGTGFEQYF. CDR3 DNA: TGTGCCAGCAGCACCGGGACAGGGTTCGAGCAGTACTTC. The J gene is TRBJ2-7, the V gene TRBV16; TRBD1 aligns across 9 bases. Germline V gene data show CDR1 as KGHSY and CDR2 as FQNENV. With 5 bases clipped from V and 6 bases from J, the junction kept 5 bases outside the gene matches. The CDR3 has 13 amino acids.

V gene TRBV27 combines with J gene TRBJ2-2, with TRBD1 matching over 10 bases. Looked up from germline, CDR1 is MNHEY and CDR2 is SMNVEV (reference sequence). V lost 5 bases to trimming and J lost 6 bases; unmatched junction nucleotides: 6. This CDR3 contains 15 residues. The chain's CDR3 is CASSHDRGRPGELFF. CDR3 coding DNA: TGTGCCAGCAGTCATGACAGGGGGCGGCCCGGGGAGCTGTTTTTT.

V usage is TRBV29-1 and J usage is TRBJ2-6; 10 bases align to TRBD1. The V gene's germline CDR1 is SQVTM and CDR2 ANQGSEA. The ends lost 6 bases at V and 2 bases at J; junction bases unmatched: 4. The CDR3 runs to 15 residues. The CDR3: CSVGQGVTGANVLTF. As DNA, the CDR3 is TGCAGCGTCGGACAGGGGGTTACTGGGGCCAACGTCCTGACTTTC.

The chain joins TRBV28 to TRBJ2-7, with D possibly being TRBD2 (5 bases). CDR1 is MDHEN and CDR2 is SYDVKM in the germline V gene. V lost 7 bases, J lost 0 bases, and 13 bases lay in between. CDR3 length: 14 amino acids. The CDR3 coding sequence is TGTGCCAGCACAGCGGTCTTCAGCTCCTACGAGCAGTACTTC. This encodes CASTAVFSSYEQYF.

This clone was recorded a few times. The V call is TRBV27, the J call TRBJ1-2; 7 bases map to TRBD1. The CDR3 covers 14 residues. J was trimmed by 9 bases and V by 6 bases; bases with no gene match: 13. Per the germline V gene, CDR1 is MNHEY and CDR2 is SMNVEV (reference sequence). The CDR3: CASRAIGQARSYTF. The DNA of the CDR3 is TGTGCCAGCAGAGCCATTGGACAGGCAAGGAGCTACACCTTC.

Only a few counts were recorded for this clone. J is TRBJ1-1 and V is TRBV2, with D unclear. The V gene's germline CDR1 is SNHLY and CDR2 FYNNEI. V lost 1 base and J lost 1, with 4 bases in between. The CDR3 contains 13 residues. This CDR3 reads CASSEETNTEAFF. CDR3 DNA sequence: TGTGCCAGCAGTGAAGAAACGAACACTGAAGCTTTCTTT.

This chain connects TRBV10-3 to TRBJ2-1, with 12 bases lining up with TRBD2. CDR3 length: 15 amino acids. The germline CDR1 and CDR2 sequences are ENHRY and SYGVKD. Trimming cost V 6 bases and J 4 bases; bases outside gene matches: 4. This CDR3 reads CAIRSSGRVYNEQFF. The CDR3 DNA sequence: TGTGCCATCAGGTCTAGCGGGAGGGTTTACAATGAGCAGTTCTTC.

V and J are TRBV11-2 and TRBJ1-1, with a possible D match to TRBD1 (5 bases). CDR3 length: 14 amino acids. The germline CDR1 and CDR2 sequences are SGHAT and FQNNGV. V was trimmed by 5 bases and J by 4 bases, leaving 14 bases between them. CDR3 coding DNA: TGTGCCAGCAGCCCCCCCAGGGCGCGCACTGAAGCTTTCTTT. Translation: CASSPPRARTEAFF.

The gene calls are TRBV5-4 and TRBJ1-4, with D unclear. CDR1 SGHNT and CDR2 YYREEE come from the germline V gene (reference sequence). The V end was cut by 0 bases, the J end by 0 bases, with 6 bases between. The CDR3 consists of 15 residues. The CDR3: CASSLVGATNEKLFF. CDR3 sequence (DNA): TGTGCCAGCAGCTTGGTCGGCGCAACTAATGAAAAACTGTTTTTT. The full variable domain, its missing parts supplied by reference TRBV5-4 and TRBJ1-4, is ETGVTQSPTHLIKTRGQQVTLRCSSQSGHNTVSWYQQALGQGPQFIFQYYREEENGRGNFPPRFSGLQFPNYSSELNVNALELDDSALYLCASSLVGATNEKLFFGSGTQLSVL.

The V and J genes are TRBV2 and TRBJ1-5; TRBD1 is a possible D gene (5 bases). Germline V gene lookup returns CDR1 SNHLY and CDR2 FYNNEI. The CDR3 has 12 amino acids. Trimming left V 8 bases short and J 4 bases short, with 9 bases between. The CDR3 DNA sequence: TGTGCCAGCGGCGGGGGGAATCAGCCCCAGCATTTT. Translating it yields CASGGGNQPQHF.

This clone was seen just once. The chain links TRBV7-3 to TRBJ2-2; TRBD1 agrees at 8 bases. CDR3 size: 15 residues. V shed 5 bases and J 1 base; nucleotides not matched to a gene: 3. Per germline, CDR1 SGHTA and CDR2 FQGTGA. This chain's CDR3 is CASSRGQVNTGELFF. In DNA, the CDR3 is TGTGCCAGCAGCAGGGGACAGGTGAACACCGGGGAGCTGTTTTTT.

J is TRBJ1-5 and V is TRBV27, with 9 positions matching TRBD1. With V trimmed by 5 bases and J by 1 base, 3 bases remained unmatched. The CDR3 loop spans 15 amino acids. CDR1 is MNHEY, CDR2 SMNVEV, per germline (reference sequence). CDR3 loop: CASSSGTGSNQPQHF. CDR3 nucleotides: TGTGCCAGCAGTAGCGGGACAGGGAGCAATCAGCCCCAGCATTTT.